These 25 T cell receptor beta chains originate from one sample sequenced in a study of pediatric ulcerative colitis. TCRdb's copy holds only in-frame clones and misses some; the assay was immunoSEQ multiplex PCR. This sample has 15,000 to 20,000 clones, with roughly three quarters found just once. Rectal tissue came from one to two pinch biopsies taken at colonoscopy. The sequenced sample consisted of gut tissue. The receptors here all came from a boy younger than 18 who was a control in a study of pediatric ulcerative colitis.

The CDR3 spells CASSISGSDTEAFF. Here the CDR3 DNA reads TGTGCCAGTAGTATCTCCGGATCCGACACTGAAGCTTTCTTT. J is TRBJ1-1 and V is TRBV19; unclear D gene. Trimming left V 3 bases short and J 3 bases short, with 11 bases between. CDR3 size: 14 residues. Germline assignment: CDR1 LNHDA and CDR2 SQIVND (reference sequence).

The chain employs TRBV7-9 and TRBJ1-1, with D maybe TRBD1 (5 bases). Germline V gene data show CDR1 as SEHNR and CDR2 as FQNEAQ (reference sequence). The length of the CDR3 is 14 residues. Trimming shortened V by 0 bases and J by 4 bases, and 9 bases separated the two germline ends. CDR3 DNA sequence: TGTGCCAGCAGCTTAGCTGTTGGGGGCACTGAAGCTTTCTTT. It translates to CASSLAVGGTEAFF.

The count of this clone is one. V and J are TRBV15 and TRBJ1-2; no clear D gene. In germline, CDR1 is LNHNV, CDR2 YYDKDF (reference sequence). Trimming pared 1 base from V and 2 bases from J, leaving 8 bases between. This CDR3 is 14 amino acids long. The CDR3 coding sequence is TGTGCCACCAGCAGAGTGCCGGAGAACTATGGCTACACCTTC. Protein product: CATSRVPENYGYTF.

This chain joins TRBV23-1 and TRBJ2-7; TRBD1 is a possible D gene (5 bases). TRBV23-1 is an ORF; its function is uncertain. The CDR3 has 18 residues. V lost 2 bases, J lost 8 bases, and 28 bases lay in between. CDR3 bases: TGCGCCAGCAGTCAAGACGATACAGGTCCATATCGTCGTTTGCAGCAGTACTTC. Amino acid sequence: CASSQDDTGPYRRLQQYF.

This rearrangement joins TRBV6-1 to TRBJ1-2, with 8 bases fitting TRBD1. V lost 5 bases to trimming and J lost 7 bases; unmatched junction nucleotides: 6. This CDR3 is built from 13 residues. Germline values: CDR1 MNHNS, CDR2 SASEGT. The CDR3 sequence: CASSLRTGIGYTF. The CDR3 region has the DNA TGTGCCAGCAGTCTCAGGACAGGGATTGGCTACACCTTC.

The CDR3 nucleotides read TGTGCCAGCAGCCCGACAGGGGCTCCGGCTGAAGCTTTCTTT. Translating it yields CASSPTGAPAEAFF. The genes are TRBV11-3 and TRBJ1-1; 8 positions agree with TRBD1. Germline V lookup: CDR1 SGHNT, CDR2 YENEEA. CDR3 length: 14 residues. J was trimmed by 6 bases and V by 5 bases; bases with no gene match: 8.

The V gene is TRBV4-3, the J gene TRBJ1-1; no clear D. In germline, CDR1 is LGHNA, CDR2 YSLEER. Deletions cut 1 base from V and 1 base from J, with 7 bases between. The CDR3 is 14 residues long. The CDR3 region has the DNA TGCGCCAGCAGCCAAGTTCAGAAGAACACTGAAGCTTTCTTT. Translated, it gives CASSQVQKNTEAFF.

The table lists this clone with a few counts. The chain joins TRBV27 to TRBJ1-6; D possibly corresponds to TRBD1 (6 bases). The CDR3 runs to 14 residues. The germline gives CDR1 MNHEY, CDR2 SMNVEV (reference sequence). V was trimmed by 5 bases and J by 11 bases, leaving 16 bases between them. The CDR3 nucleotides are TGTGCCAGCAGTCTACAGGGCCTGTTGACACCCCTCCACTTT. Its protein is CASSLQGLLTPLHF.

J is TRBJ2-3 and V is TRBV5-1; either TRBD1 or TRBD2 may fit D (6 bases each). With 0 bases removed from V and 0 bases from J, the gap between germline ends came to 14 bases. The germline CDR1 and CDR2 sequences are SGHRS and YFSETQ. The CDR3 consists of 17 residues. CDR3 protein: CASSLAGGGPSTDTQYF. The CDR3 nucleotides read TGCGCCAGCAGCTTGGCCGGGGGCGGCCCAAGCACAGATACGCAGTATTTT.

This chain uses TRBV11-1 with TRBJ2-7; 10 bases fit TRBD1. The trim removed 7 bases at V and 2 bases at J, leaving 5 bases unmatched. In germline, CDR1 is SGHAT, CDR2 FQDESV (reference sequence). The CDR3 is made up of 14 amino acids. The CDR3 loop reads CASTRTGGTYEQYF. The CDR3 region has the DNA TGTGCCAGCACCAGGACAGGGGGGACCTACGAGCAGTACTTC.

V and J are TRBV28 and TRBJ2-2; 11 nucleotides align to TRBD1. There are 16 residues in the CDR3. The V and J ends lost 5 bases and 6 bases, in that order; junction bases with no gene match: 8. The germline V gene has CDR1 MDHEN and CDR2 SYDVKM. Here the CDR3 reads CASSPPPGQGAGELFF. CDR3 DNA: TGTGCCAGCAGTCCTCCCCCGGGACAGGGGGCCGGGGAGCTGTTTTTT.

The J gene is TRBJ2-5, the V gene TRBV2; no clear D. CDR3 length equals 11 residues. The V end was cut by 7 bases, the J end by 5 bases, with 8 bases between. The germline gives CDR1 SNHLY, CDR2 FYNNEI. The CDR3 sequence: CASTRSETQYF. The CDR3 DNA follows: TGTGCCAGCACCAGGAGTGAGACCCAGTACTTC.

J is TRBJ2-3 and V is TRBV18; 15 bases fit TRBD2. V lost 5 bases, J lost 0 bases, and 3 bases stayed unmatched. CDR1 is KGHSH, CDR2 LQKENI, per germline. This CDR3 spans 17 amino acids. CDR3: CASSIGLAGGSTDTQYF. CDR3 sequence (DNA): TGTGCCAGCTCAATCGGACTAGCGGGGGGGAGCACAGATACGCAGTATTTT.

Details on this clone: The germline gene is not matched at one end of the junction; a read error may be the cause. V gene TRBV9 combines with J gene TRBJ1-2; D gene unclear. CDR1 is SGDLS, CDR2 YYNGEE, per germline. This CDR3 comprises 13 residues. Written as DNA, the CDR3 is TGTGCCAGCAGCGTAGCCCCCTTTGCCTATGGGTACTTC. This encodes CASSVAPFAYGYF.

This chain joins TRBV7-2 and TRBJ2-7, with 11 bases aligning to TRBD2. V trimming: 2 bases; J trimming: 3 bases; junction bases outside the gene matches: 12. Germline CDR1 reads SGHTA; CDR2 reads FQGNSA. This CDR3 contains 18 residues. The CDR3 coding sequence is TGTGCCAGCAGCTTAATACCTAGCGGGAGGTTTGCAGACTACGAGCAGTACTTC. Encoded protein: CASSLIPSGRFADYEQYF.

The chain couples TRBV7-2 to TRBJ2-3; a possible D gene is TRBD2 (5 bases). CDR3 length: 14 residues. Germline CDR1 and CDR2: SGHTA and FQGNSA. V lost 3 bases and J 7 bases, leaving 14 bases between the germline ends. CDR3 sequence reads: CASSFGLAGHTQYF. The CDR3 DNA reads as TGTGCCAGCAGCTTCGGGCTAGCAGGACATACGCAGTATTTT. The whole variable domain, remainder taken from reference TRBV7-2 and TRBJ2-3, is GAGVSQSPSNKVTEKGKDVELRCDPISGHTALYWYRQSLGQGLEFLIYFQGNSAPDKSGLPSDRFSAERTGGSVSTLTIQRTQQEDSAVYLCASSFGLAGHTQYFGPGTRLTVL.

This clone has a single count. The chain carries TRBV2 and TRBJ2-5; D not resolved. Trimming removed 3 bases at V and 4 bases at J, with 12 bases between. Germline V lookup: CDR1 SNHLY, CDR2 FYNNEI. The CDR3 is 14 amino acids. The CDR3 bases are TGTGCCAGCAGTGAGTTCTTGGGTGGAGAGACCCAGTACTTC. Residues: CASSEFLGGETQYF.

This rearrangement joins TRBV7-2 to TRBJ1-2, with D tentatively TRBD1 (5 bases). Germline assignment: CDR1 SGHTA and CDR2 FQGNSA. The CDR3 runs 14 residues. V lost 5 bases, J lost 7 bases, and 17 bases lay in between. For the CDR3, the DNA is TGTGCCAGCAGCCCGAACAGTTGGGGGTCTGGCTACACCTTC. As protein: CASSPNSWGSGYTF.

The V gene is TRBV6-1, the J gene TRBJ1-2; TRBD1 is a possible D gene (6 bases). The germline V gene encodes CDR1 MNHNS and CDR2 SASEGT. Trimming removed 7 bases from V and 5 bases from J, with 8 bases in between. The CDR3 extends over 11 amino acids. Here the CDR3 reads CASTTGYGYTF. The CDR3 DNA follows: TGTGCCAGCACAACAGGGTATGGCTACACCTTC.

This chain joins TRBV9 and TRBJ1-3; D may be TRBD1 (5 bases). V dropped 1 base and J dropped 0 bases, with 14 bases sitting between them. Per germline, CDR1 SGDLS and CDR2 YYNGEE. This CDR3 is built from 17 residues. The CDR3: CASSVQGGASSGNTIYF. The CDR3 DNA is TGTGCCAGCAGCGTACAGGGTGGAGCATCCTCTGGAAACACCATATATTTT.

The chain links TRBV5-4 to TRBJ2-7, with 8 bases fitting TRBD1. The V and J ends lost 0 bases and 5 bases, in that order; junction bases with no gene match: 4. This CDR3 is built from 14 residues. The germline CDR1 and CDR2 sequences are SGHNT and YYREEE (reference sequence). CDR3 region: CASSLVAGGDEQYF. The CDR3 DNA sequence: TGTGCCAGCAGCTTGGTGGCAGGGGGCGACGAGCAGTACTTC. Full variable domain (outside the CDR3, taken from reference TRBV5-4 and TRBJ2-7): ETGVTQSPTHLIKTRGQQVTLRCSSQSGHNTVSWYQQALGQGPQFIFQYYREEENGRGNFPPRFSGLQFPNYSSELNVNALELDDSALYLCASSLVAGGDEQYFGPGTRLTVT.

The gene calls are TRBV25-1 and TRBJ2-3; D remains ambiguous. The CDR3 length is 14 residues. Germline V gene sequence: CDR1 MGHDK, CDR2 SYGVNS. V was clipped by 3 bases and J by 2 bases, with 9 bases between them. As DNA, the CDR3 is TGTGCCAGCAGTGACCTTAGACTCACAGATACGCAGTATTTT. Translated, it gives CASSDLRLTDTQYF.

The chain uses TRBV9 and TRBJ1-3; D unresolved. CDR1 and CDR2 (germline): SGDLS, YYNGEE. This CDR3 has 15 residues. V lost 0 bases and J 2 bases, leaving 9 bases between the germline ends. The CDR3 DNA reads as TGTGCCAGCAGCGTAGGGGTGATGACTGGAAACACCATATATTTT. Translating it yields CASSVGVMTGNTIYF.

The J gene is TRBJ2-2, the V gene TRBV19; 8 bases line up with TRBD1. V shed 3 bases, J shed 5 bases, and the junction held 2 bases outside the gene matches. CDR3 size: 14 residues. Germline V gene sequence: CDR1 LNHDA, CDR2 SQIVND (reference sequence). Written as DNA, the CDR3 is TGTGCCAGTAGTATGACAGGGGATACCGGGGAGCTGTTTTTT. Translated: CASSMTGDTGELFF.

V is TRBV10-3 and J is TRBJ1-2; no definite D call. Trimming cost V 2 bases and J 1 base, with 8 bases left between them. The CDR3 spans 14 residues. The V gene's germline CDR1 is ENHRY and CDR2 SYGVKD. The CDR3 DNA follows: TGTGCCATCAGTGAGGGTACAGTTAACTATGGCTACACCTTC. It is translated as CAISEGTVNYGYTF.